This section outlines one T cell receptor (beta chain) sequence together with its context. This sample is part of a study of T cell changes during pregnancy in multiple sclerosis. Germline V gives CDR1 SGHTA, CDR2 FQGTGA. The V segment lost 8 bases and the J segment 7 bases; nucleotides outside the gene matches: 10. This CDR3 has 13 residues. Produced via immunoSEQ multiplex PCR; TCRdb's table is partial and in-frame only. Of about 38,000 clones listed, 92% are singletons. This sequence was found in a female donor with multiple sclerosis, enrolled in a pregnancy study. Sequencing was performed on CD8+ T cells from peripheral blood mononuclear cells, taken in the third trimester of pregnancy. J is TRBJ2-7 and V is TRBV7-3, with 8 positions matching TRBD2. The chain's CDR3 is CASSSLAGREQYF. CDR3 in DNA: TGTGCCAGCTCTTCTCTAGCGGGTAGGGAGCAGTACTTC.